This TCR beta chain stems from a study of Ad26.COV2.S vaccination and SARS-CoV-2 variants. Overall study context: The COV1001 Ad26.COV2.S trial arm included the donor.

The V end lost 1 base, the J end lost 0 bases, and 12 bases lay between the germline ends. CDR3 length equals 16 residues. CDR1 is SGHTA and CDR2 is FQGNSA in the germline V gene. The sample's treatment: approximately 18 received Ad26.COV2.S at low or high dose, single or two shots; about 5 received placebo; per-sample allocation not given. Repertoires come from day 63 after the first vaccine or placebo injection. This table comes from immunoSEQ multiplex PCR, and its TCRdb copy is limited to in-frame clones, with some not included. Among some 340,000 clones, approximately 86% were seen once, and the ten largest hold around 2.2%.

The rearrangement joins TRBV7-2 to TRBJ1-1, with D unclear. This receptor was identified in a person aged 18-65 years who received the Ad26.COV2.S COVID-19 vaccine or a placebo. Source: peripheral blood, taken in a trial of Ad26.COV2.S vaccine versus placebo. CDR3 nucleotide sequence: TGTGCCAGCAGCTTAGAACCTCCGGGGATGAACACTGAAGCTTTCTTT. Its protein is CASSLEPPGMNTEAFF.